Each of the 11 T cell receptor beta chains below was sequenced from the same sample in a study of blood T cells in healthy people across ages. Sample-barcoded 5' priming and a J-beta primer mix drove a second PCR of 7 to 11 cycles. TCRdb re-called the 5' RACE reads through MiXCR, storing one row per CDR3 protein. The sample includes roughly 1.5 million distinct CDR3 sequences, approximately 43% of them seen just once. Sequencing was done on a sample of blood. The receptor source for this set is a woman in her late teens or twenties in good health.

This clonotype appeared a few times. The rearrangement joins TRBV3-1 to TRBJ1-6, with D possibly TRBD1 on 6 matching bases. V was shortened by 0 bases and J by 9 bases, with 9 bases between the two germline ends. The CDR3 loop spans 14 amino acids. Germline CDR1 and CDR2: LGHDT and YNNKEL (reference sequence). The DNA for the CDR3 is TGTGCCAGCAGCCAAGATATAGGGGGTTCACCCCTCCACTTT. This sequence encodes CASSQDIGGSPLHF.

The gene calls are TRBV14 and TRBJ1-6; weak D call: TRBD1 (6 bases). V was shortened by 6 bases and J by 8 bases, with 14 bases between the two germline ends. The CDR3 runs 14 residues. Germline values: CDR1 SGHDN, CDR2 FVKESK. CDR3 coding DNA: TGTGCCAGCAGAGAACAGGGTGCCTATTCACCCCTCCACTTT. This translates into CASREQGAYSPLHF.

The rearrangement uses TRBV27 and TRBJ2-1, with 12 bases lining up with TRBD2. This CDR3 comprises 18 residues. Germline V gene lookup returns CDR1 MNHEY and CDR2 SMNVEV (reference sequence). The junction had 12 bases not matched to a gene; V was cut back by 5 bases and J by 4 bases. Written as DNA, the CDR3 is TGTGCCAGCAGTCTCGATACTAGCGGGGGGCCACCTTACAATGAGCAGTTCTTC. Translated: CASSLDTSGGPPYNEQFF.

This rearrangement joins TRBV12-3 or TRBV12-4 to TRBJ1-5; D may be TRBD1 (6 bases). The CDR3 extends over 14 amino acids. Trimming took 6 bases from V and 1 from J, leaving 10 bases between them. The CDR3 DNA reads as TGTGCCAGCAGCCGGACAGAGAGCAATCAGCCCCAGCATTTT. Amino acids: CASSRTESNQPQHF.

The J gene is TRBJ2-3, the V gene TRBV7-6; D tentatively fits TRBD1 or TRBD2 (5 bases each). This CDR3 has 16 residues. In germline, CDR1 is SGHVS, CDR2 FNYEAQ. Trimming pared 1 base from V and 5 bases from J, leaving 16 bases between. The CDR3 sequence is CASSLDWGQRLDTQYF. In DNA form, the CDR3 reads TGTGCCAGCAGCTTAGATTGGGGCCAGCGGTTAGATACGCAGTATTTT.

The chain employs TRBV7-3 and TRBJ1-1, with D possibly TRBD1 on 6 matching bases. Germline CDR1 SGHTA, CDR2 FQGTGA. This CDR3 spans 14 amino acids. The ends were cut back, 3 bases at V and 1 base at J, with 9 bases in the middle. The DNA of the CDR3 is TGTGCCAGCAGCTTCCTGGGACAGAACACTGAAGCTTTCTTT. Translating it yields CASSFLGQNTEAFF.

The sample holds many counts of this clonotype. The chain carries TRBV7-2 and TRBJ2-5; 9 nucleotides agree with TRBD2. The germline CDR1 and CDR2 sequences are SGHTA and FQGNSA. CDR3 length: 15 residues. V trimming: 5 bases; J trimming: 4 bases; junction bases outside the gene matches: 8. The CDR3 loop reads CASSPNTAGGETQYF. In DNA, the CDR3 is TGTGCCAGCAGCCCCAATACAGCGGGAGGAGAGACCCAGTACTTC.

This clonotype was seen a handful of times. The chain employs TRBV20-1 and TRBJ1-3; weak D call: TRBD1 (5 bases). The germline V gene encodes CDR1 DFQATT and CDR2 SNEGSKA (reference sequence). The V gene lost 3 bases and the J gene lost 0 bases, with 9 bases spanning the gap. This CDR3 is 14 amino acids long. In nucleotides, the CDR3 is TGCAGTGCTAGCGACAGATTCTCTGGAAACACCATATATTTT. It is translated as CSASDRFSGNTIYF.

This clonotype was found once. The chain couples TRBV7-2 to TRBJ2-4; TRBD2 agrees at 9 bases. The assigned J gene may be wrong: the sequence end matches TRBJ2-7 better. This CDR3 comprises 16 residues. The germline gives CDR1 SGHTA, CDR2 FQGNSA. CDR3 in amino acids: CASSLNSRGGVYEQYF. The DNA for the CDR3 is TGTGCCAGCAGCCTGAACTCGCGGGGGGGTGTCTACGAGCAGTACTTC.

CDR3 sequence reads: CASSDRPSGRFYEQFF. In DNA form, the CDR3 reads TGTGCCAGCAGCGATCGCCCTAGCGGGAGGTTCTATGAGCAGTTCTTC. V usage is TRBV9 and J usage is TRBJ2-1; the match to TRBD2 covers 11 bases. The length of the CDR3 is 16 residues. Germline CDR1 and CDR2: SGDLS and YYNGEE. V trimming: 3 bases; J trimming: 8 bases; junction bases outside the gene matches: 10.

The chain has TRBV5-1 and TRBJ1-6, with D hard to call. The CDR3 has 13 residues. From germline, CDR1 is SGHRS and CDR2 YFSETQ. Trimming took 4 bases from V and 9 from J, leaving 11 bases between them. DNA of the CDR3: TGCGCCAGCAGCCCTGGATCTCCTTCACCCCTCCACTTT. It codes for CASSPGSPSPLHF.